Described below is a single TCR beta chain sequence and its context. V lost 4 bases to trimming and J lost 0 bases, with 14 bases between them. Germline V gene lookup returns CDR1 MNHEY and CDR2 SVGAGI. This CDR3 comprises 16 residues. The record originates from a study of blood T cell repertoires in COVID-19. Turning to the study itself: There were acute and convalescent COVID-19 samples, and they came from the United States, Italy and Spain. The cDNA or gDNA used as material had been derived from T cells, B-cell-depleted T cells, or PBMCs.

Per the original methods: Amplification of reference gene primers provided the estimated nucleated cell counts. TCRdb keeps only in-frame clones here, not all; method: immunoSEQ multiplex PCR. V and J calls and clone size come straight from that table; D and trimming were deduced from the DNA. There are around 300,000 clones in the sample; approximately 86% occur only once, and approximately 3.8% lies in the top ten. Sample: peripheral blood. This clonotype was sampled from a woman aged 50 to 60 with active or convalescent COVID-19. The chain couples TRBV6-5 to TRBJ2-3; maybe TRBD2 (6 bases). In DNA, the CDR3 is TGTGCCAGCAGTTCCCTCGGGCTAGCGAGCACAGATACGCAGTATTTT. It is translated as CASSSLGLASTDTQYF.